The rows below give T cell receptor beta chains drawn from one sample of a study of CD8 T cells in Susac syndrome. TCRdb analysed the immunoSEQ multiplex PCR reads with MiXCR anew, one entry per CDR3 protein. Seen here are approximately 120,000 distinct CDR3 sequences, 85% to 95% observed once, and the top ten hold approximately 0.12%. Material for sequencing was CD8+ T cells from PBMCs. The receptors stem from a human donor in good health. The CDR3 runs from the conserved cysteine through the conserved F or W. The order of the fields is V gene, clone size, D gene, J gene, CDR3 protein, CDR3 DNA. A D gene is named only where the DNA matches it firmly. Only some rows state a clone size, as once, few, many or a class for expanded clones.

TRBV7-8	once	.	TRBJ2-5	CASGQAGTYQETQYF	TGTGCCAGCGGGCAGGCAGGGACGTACCAAGAGACCCAGTACTTC
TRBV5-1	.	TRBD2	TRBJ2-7	CASSLLPIAGAHHEQYF	TGCGCCAGCAGCTTATTACCGATAGCGGGGGCCCACCACGAGCAGTACTTC
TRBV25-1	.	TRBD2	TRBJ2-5	CASSESWRGFGTQYF	TGTGCCAGCAGTGAATCCTGGCGGGGGTTCGGGACCCAGTACTTC
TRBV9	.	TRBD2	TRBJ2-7	CASSETSGSSYEQYF	TGTGCCAGCAGTGAGACTAGCGGGAGCTCCTACGAGCAGTACTTC
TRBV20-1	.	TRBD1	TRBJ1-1	CSAPGQGSVRTEAFF	TGCAGTGCGCCGGGACAGGGGTCGGTGAGAACTGAAGCTTTCTTT
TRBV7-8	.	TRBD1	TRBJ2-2	CASWDRENTGELFF	TGTGCCAGCTGGGACAGGGAGAACACCGGGGAGCTGTTTTTT
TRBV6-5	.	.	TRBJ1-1	CASSSLGVKNTEAFF	TGTGCCAGCAGTTCCCTCGGGGTTAAGAACACTGAAGCTTTCTTT
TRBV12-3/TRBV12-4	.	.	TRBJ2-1	CASSFLGSKQFF	TGTGCCAGCAGTTTCTTAGGGTCGAAGCAGTTCTTC
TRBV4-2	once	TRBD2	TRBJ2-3	CASRGGGAADTQYF	TGTGCCAGCAGAGGCGGGGGGGCGGCAGATACGCAGTATTTT
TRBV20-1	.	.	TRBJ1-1	CSAMWGNTEAFF	TGCAGTGCTATGTGGGGGAACACTGAAGCTTTCTTT
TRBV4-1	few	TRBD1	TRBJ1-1	CASSHPGQGANTEAFF	TGCGCCAGCAGTCACCCGGGACAGGGGGCGAATACTGAAGCTTTCTTT
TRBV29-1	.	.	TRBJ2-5	CSVVRSQETQYF	TGCAGCGTTGTCAGATCGCAAGAGACCCAGTACTTC
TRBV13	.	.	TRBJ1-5	CASSQWAGRSNQPQHF	TGTGCCAGCAGCCAATGGGCGGGCAGGAGCAATCAGCCCCAGCATTTT
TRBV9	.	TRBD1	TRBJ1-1	CASSGDRSREAFF	TGTGCCAGCAGCGGGGACAGGAGCCGAGAAGCTTTCTTT
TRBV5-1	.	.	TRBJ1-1	CASSPFSGETEAFF	TGCGCCAGCAGCCCCTTCTCGGGGGAGACTGAAGCTTTCTTT
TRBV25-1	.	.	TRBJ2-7	CASSYPGRREQYF	TGTGCCAGCTCTTACCCTGGACGCCGCGAGCAGTACTTC
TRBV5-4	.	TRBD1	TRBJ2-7	CASSSSTGTGSYEQYF	TGTGCCAGCAGCTCGTCAACCGGGACAGGCTCCTACGAGCAGTACTTC
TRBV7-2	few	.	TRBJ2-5	CASSWQETQYF	TGTGCCAGCAGCTGGCAAGAGACCCAGTACTTC